The 19 T cell receptor beta chains in this list originate from one sample, sequenced in a study of CD4 T cell repertoires in COVID-19. The assay was immunoSEQ multiplex PCR, and TCRdb's table has in-frame clones only and misses some. The sample lists around 25,000 clones, 93% occurring once. No culture step preceded sequencing of the ex vivo isolated memory T cells. The sample in question was circulating follicular helper CD4+ T cells (cTfh) from blood, obtained before the COVID-19 pandemic. These receptors were taken from a human donor who had COVID-19.

The chain is built from TRBV15 and TRBJ2-3, with 10 bases identical to TRBD2. This CDR3 is 19 amino acids long. Trimming cost V 2 bases and J 0 bases; bases outside gene matches: 11. Germline V gene data show CDR1 as LNHNV and CDR2 as YYDKDF (reference sequence). CDR3 sequence: CATSRPAFDSGRSTDTQYF. In DNA, the CDR3 is TGTGCCACCAGCAGACCCGCGTTTGATAGCGGGAGGAGCACAGATACGCAGTATTTT. Full variable domain (remainder filled in from reference TRBV15 and TRBJ2-3): DAMVIQNPRYQVTQFGKPVTLSCSQTLNHNVMYWYQQKSSQAPKLLFHYYDKDFNNEADTPDNFQSRRPNTSFCFLDIRSPGLGDTAMYLCATSRPAFDSGRSTDTQYFGPGTRLTVL.

The chain carries TRBV2 and TRBJ2-5; D ambiguous. V gave up 10 bases and J gave up 4 bases, with 13 bases separating them. The CDR3 contains 12 residues. CDR1 and CDR2 (germline): SNHLY, FYNNEI. This CDR3 reads CATAGSGETQYF. The CDR3 nucleotides are TGTGCCACCGCCGGCTCGGGAGAGACCCAGTACTTC. Filled out from reference TRBV2 and TRBJ2-5, the complete variable domain reads EPEVTQTPSHQVTQMGQEVILRCVPISNHLYFYWYRQILGQKVEFLVSFYNNEISEKSEIFDDQFSVERPDGSNFTLKIRSTKLEDSAMYFCATAGSGETQYFGPGTRLLVL.

The rearrangement uses TRBV19 and TRBJ1-1; weak D call: TRBD1 (6 bases). V gave up 9 bases and J gave up 0 bases, with 14 bases separating them. The CDR3 runs 14 residues. Germline loops: CDR1 LNHDA, CDR2 SQIVND (reference sequence). The CDR3 DNA reads as TGTGCCAGCCAAAACAGGGCCATGAACACTGAAGCTTTCTTT. Translating it yields CASQNRAMNTEAFF.

This clone was seen just once. Other nucleotide sequences from this sample produce the same CDR3. The chain joins TRBV30 to TRBJ1-1; D is ambiguous. This CDR3 contains 12 residues. With 8 bases removed from V and 4 bases from J, the gap between germline ends came to 14 bases. CDR1 and CDR2 (germline): GTSNPN, SVGIG (reference sequence). CDR3 bases: TGTGCCGAGAGGCCCGAGGGCACTGAAGCTTTCTTT. It specifies CAERPEGTEAFF.

This chain connects TRBV5-1 to TRBJ1-4; D gene ambiguous. CDR3 length equals 14 residues. Germline loops: CDR1 SGHRS, CDR2 YFSETQ. Trimming left V 1 base short and J 8 bases short, with 12 bases between. CDR3 amino acids: CASSLSGFAEKLFF. CDR3 DNA: TGCGCCAGCAGCTTGTCCGGGTTTGCGGAAAAACTGTTTTTT.

The CDR3 bases are TGTGCCAGCAGATCCCACCGGACGACGGGGGAGCAGTACTTC. Translated, it gives CASRSHRTTGEQYF. The chain has TRBV11-2 and TRBJ2-7; TRBD2 is a possible D gene (5 bases). The CDR3 extends over 14 amino acids. Germline CDR1 SGHAT, CDR2 FQNNGV. V was clipped by 6 bases and J by 7 bases, with 19 bases between them.

The rearrangement joins TRBV6-4 to TRBJ1-2, with D possibly TRBD1 on 6 matching bases. The CDR3 length is 13 residues. V dropped 6 bases and J dropped 4 bases, with 12 bases sitting between them. Germline CDR1 is MRHNA and CDR2 is SNTAGT. In DNA form, the CDR3 reads TGTGCCAGCAGCGTACAGGGAAGCTATGGCTACACCTTC. Residues: CASSVQGSYGYTF.

The chain combines TRBV11-2 with TRBJ1-1; no clear D. CDR1 is SGHAT, CDR2 FQNNGV, per germline. V gave up 3 bases and J gave up 0 bases, with 5 bases separating them. The CDR3 spans 13 residues. In DNA form, the CDR3 reads TGTGCCAGCAGCTTTAACTTGAACACTGAAGCTTTCTTT. It yields the protein CASSFNLNTEAFF. The variable domain in full, completed from reference TRBV11-2 and TRBJ1-1, reads EAGVAQSPRYKIIEKRQSVAFWCNPISGHATLYWYQQILGQGPKLLIQFQNNGVVDDSQLPKDRFSAERLKGVDSTLKIQPAKLEDSAVYLCASSFNLNTEAFFGQGTRLTVV.

The V and J genes are TRBV10-3 and TRBJ1-1; D unresolved. This CDR3 is built from 14 residues. V lost 2 bases to trimming and J lost 5 bases, with 12 bases between them. CDR1 is ENHRY, CDR2 SYGVKD, per germline. For the CDR3, the DNA is TGTGCCATCAGTGAGAGGCTAAAGAGGACTGAAGCTTTCTTT. Translation: CAISERLKRTEAFF.

The CDR3 is CASSVPGSGTEAFF. CDR3 coding DNA: TGTGCCAGCAGTGTACCGGGTTCTGGCACTGAAGCTTTCTTT. The gene calls are TRBV25-1 and TRBJ1-1; D gene unclear. Germline CDR1 and CDR2: MGHDK and SYGVNS. The CDR3 sequence is 14 residues long. Trimming left V 4 bases short and J 4 bases short, with 13 bases between. The full variable domain, its missing parts supplied by reference TRBV25-1 and TRBJ1-1, is EADIYQTPRYLVIGTGKKITLECSQTMGHDKMYWYQQDPGMELHLIHYSYGVNSTEKGDLSSESTVSRIRTEHFPLTLESARPSHTSQYLCASSVPGSGTEAFFGQGTRLTVV.

The chain is built from TRBV6-1 and TRBJ1-5, with D tentatively TRBD1 (6 bases). The CDR3 totals 13 residues. Trimming removed 2 bases from V and 5 bases from J, with 7 bases in between. Germline V gene data show CDR1 as MNHNS and CDR2 as SASEGT. DNA for the CDR3: TGTGCCAGCAGTGAAAACAGGGATCAGCCCCAGCATTTT. The encoded protein is CASSENRDQPQHF.

The chain carries TRBV6-5 and TRBJ2-7; D call uncertain. This CDR3 is 12 amino acids long. Trimming stripped 5 bases from V and 4 bases from J, with 9 bases between. Per the germline V gene, CDR1 is MNHEY and CDR2 is SVGAGI. The CDR3 is CASSIDGYEQYF. The CDR3 region has the DNA TGTGCCAGCAGTATCGACGGGTACGAGCAGTACTTC.

The chain joins TRBV5-1 to TRBJ1-1, with a tentative D call TRBD1 (6 bases). Trimming cost V 2 bases and J 1 base, with 9 bases left between them. Germline V gene data show CDR1 as SGHRS and CDR2 as YFSETQ. The CDR3 runs 14 residues. The CDR3 DNA is TGCGCCAGCAGCTTACAGGGACCGAACACTGAAGCTTTCTTT. Translation gives CASSLQGPNTEAFF.

This clone has more than one count but fewer than ten. The CDR3 is CASKGLAGGPNTQYF. The DNA of the CDR3 is TGTGCCAGCAAAGGACTAGCGGGGGGCCCAAATACGCAGTATTTT. This chain links TRBV2 with TRBJ2-3; 14 bases fit TRBD2. Germline CDR1 SNHLY, CDR2 FYNNEI. This CDR3 spans 15 amino acids. The junction had 7 bases not matched to a gene; V was cut back by 7 bases and J by 7 bases. Using reference TRBV2 and TRBJ2-3 for the parts outside the CDR3, the full variable domain is EPEVTQTPSHQVTQMGQEVILRCVPISNHLYFYWYRQILGQKVEFLVSFYNNEISEKSEIFDDQFSVERPDGSNFTLKIRSTKLEDSAMYFCASKGLAGGPNTQYFGPGTRLTVL.

This clone has just one count. This rearrangement joins TRBV2 to TRBJ2-3; 9 bases are a match to TRBD2. Germline lookup yields CDR1 SNHLY and CDR2 FYNNEI. The CDR3 loop spans 15 amino acids. The V and J ends lost 1 base and 4 bases, in that order; junction bases with no gene match: 3. CDR3 protein: CASSEGRGGADTQYF. In nucleotides, the CDR3 is TGTGCCAGCAGTGAAGGGCGGGGGGGCGCAGATACGCAGTATTTT.

The chain carries TRBV5-4 and TRBJ2-7; a weak D match, TRBD2 (5 bases). Trimming stripped 4 bases from V and 0 bases from J, with 11 bases between. The germline V gene has CDR1 SGHNT and CDR2 YYREEE (reference sequence). This CDR3 is built from 14 residues. The CDR3: CASSRPGNSYEQYF. CDR3 sequence (DNA): TGTGCCAGCAGCCGGCCCGGGAACTCCTACGAGCAGTACTTC.

The chain couples TRBV6-4 to TRBJ2-7, with TRBD2 as a possible D gene (6 bases). The V gene lost 5 bases and the J gene lost 6 bases, with 23 bases spanning the gap. The CDR3 totals 16 residues. Germline CDR1 is MRHNA and CDR2 is SNTAGT. CDR3 protein: CASSPRTSGTEGEQYF. CDR3 nucleotides: TGTGCCAGCAGTCCCCGGACGTCAGGAACGGAGGGCGAGCAGTACTTC.

This clone has just one count. The chain recombines TRBV2 with TRBJ2-3; 8 bases map to TRBD2. Germline V gene data show CDR1 as SNHLY and CDR2 as FYNNEI. Losses at the gene ends were 5 bases for V and 2 bases for J; bases not matched to a gene: 6. The CDR3 sequence is 15 residues long. The CDR3 reads CASSQRGGSTDTQYF. The CDR3 DNA reads as TGTGCCAGCAGTCAACGGGGGGGATCCACAGATACGCAGTATTTT.

This chain joins TRBV18 and TRBJ1-2, with D hard to call. V lost 0 bases and J lost 7, with 12 bases in between. The germline V gene has CDR1 KGHSH and CDR2 LQKENI. The CDR3 has 14 residues. The CDR3 nucleotides are TGTGCCAGCTCACCACCGGTAGGGAGTGGTGGCTACACCTTC. This translates into CASSPPVGSGGYTF.